Presented here are 4 T cell receptor beta chains from one specimen sequenced in a study of shared clonotypes between healthy human individuals. Assay: immunoSEQ multiplex PCR; the TCRdb copy retains only in-frame clones and omits some. The sample has some 2,500,000 clones; 93% are singletons. Sequences were obtained from naive CD4+ T cells from PBMCs. Described subset: CD45RA+ positively selected. The source is a man younger than 35 in good health. Some clones in this sample may be carry-over from other donors' samples.

The chain links TRBV15 to TRBJ2-7; 8 bases are shared with TRBD2. Germline values: CDR1 LNHNV, CDR2 YYDKDF (reference sequence). The CDR3 is made up of 18 amino acids. V dropped 1 base and J dropped 0; count of bases not matched to a gene: 11. CDR3 coding DNA: TGTGCCACCAGCAGAGTTACAGGGCAGACTAGCGTCTCCTACGAGCAGTACTTC. Translation gives CATSRVTGQTSVSYEQYF.

V gene TRBV18 combines with J gene TRBJ1-1; 7 bases are a match to TRBD1. Germline CDR1 is KGHSH and CDR2 is LQKENI. The J segment lost 5 bases and the V segment lost 3 bases, leaving 3 bases of the junction unmatched. The CDR3 loop spans 13 amino acids. The CDR3 DNA follows: TGTGCCAGCTCACCTAAGGGGGCAACTGAAGCTTTCTTT. Protein: CASSPKGATEAFF.

J is TRBJ2-2 and V is TRBV5-1, with 8 bases fitting TRBD2. V shed 6 bases, J shed 6 bases, and the junction held 13 bases outside the gene matches. Per the germline V gene, CDR1 is SGHRS and CDR2 is YFSETQ. The CDR3 spans 16 residues. For the CDR3, the DNA is TGCGCCAGCACCGCGATTAGCGGGATCCTCCCCGGGGAGCTGTTTTTT. The encoded protein is CASTAISGILPGELFF.

The chain has TRBV27 and TRBJ2-1; 10 bases are shared with TRBD1. The CDR3 totals 15 residues. Germline values: CDR1 MNHEY, CDR2 SMNVEV (reference sequence). V shed 8 bases and J 7 bases; nucleotides not matched to a gene: 11. CDR3 region: CASGRQGALMNEQFF. CDR3 in DNA: TGTGCCAGCGGCCGACAGGGGGCCCTCATGAATGAGCAGTTCTTC.